This is a list of T cell receptor beta chains from one sample in a study of T cells in Graves' hyperthyroidism and ophthalmopathy. One entry per CDR3 protein, called by TCRdb with MiXCR from the multiplex PCR reads. This table has about 290,000 distinct CDR3 sequences, 13% appearing once. The sample consisted of blood. The receptor source for this set is a woman aged 30 to 39 with Graves' hyperthyroidism that later progressed to Graves' ophthalmopathy. CDR3s include the opening cysteine and the closing phenylalanine or tryptophan. Fields, in order: V gene, D gene, clone size, J gene, CDR3 protein, CDR3 DNA. A D gene is named only where the DNA matches it firmly. Size tells how often a clone was seen (once, few, many) or the class of an expanded clone, and some rows leave it out.

TRBV20-1	.	many	TRBJ1-1	CSARGTLNTEAFF	TGCAGTGCTAGGGGGACGTTGAACACTGAAGCTTTCTTT
TRBV24-1	.	.	TRBJ2-7	CATGDGEEQYF	TGTGCCACCGGGGATGGCGAGGAGCAGTACTTC
TRBV7-9	.	once	TRBJ2-1	CASSRYEQFF	TGTGCCAGCAGCCGGTATGAGCAGTTCTTC
TRBV4-3	TRBD2	few	TRBJ2-7	CASSLWTSGMDEQYF	TGCGCCAGCAGCCTATGGACTAGCGGGATGGACGAGCAGTACTTC
TRBV6-2/TRBV6-3	.	few	TRBJ1-4	CASSYSAENEKLFF	TGTGCCAGCAGTTACTCGGCCGAAAATGAAAAACTGTTTTTT
TRBV29-1	TRBD1	many	TRBJ1-1	CSAGGTGRLQNTEAFF	TGCAGCGCCGGCGGGACAGGGCGTCTGCAGAACACTGAAGCTTTCTTT
TRBV7-2	TRBD1	many	TRBJ2-3	CASSRGQDTDTQYF	TGTGCCAGCAGCCGCGGACAGGACACAGATACGCAGTATTTT
TRBV29-1	.	many	TRBJ2-7	CSVVDPGISYEQYF	TGCAGCGTTGTAGACCCCGGGATCTCCTACGAGCAGTACTTC
TRBV29-1	TRBD1	many	TRBJ2-7	CSVFGTGRYEQYF	TGCAGCGTCTTCGGGACAGGGAGGTACGAGCAGTACTTC
TRBV20-1	TRBD2	many	TRBJ2-1	CSARELRGLAGNNEQFF	TGCAGTGCTAGAGAATTAAGGGGTCTAGCGGGTAACAATGAGCAGTTCTTC
TRBV19	.	many	TRBJ2-5	CASSGIRGIQETQYF	TGTGCAAGTAGTGGCATCCGTGGGATACAAGAGACCCAGTACTTC
TRBV9	TRBD2	.	TRBJ2-1	CASSPSDSGRRGEQFF	TGTGCCAGCAGCCCTTCGGATAGCGGGAGGCGGGGTGAGCAGTTCTTC
TRBV6-1	.	.	TRBJ2-5	CATAWGQETQYF	TGTGCCACGGCGTGGGGGCAAGAGACCCAGTACTTC
TRBV3-1	TRBD1	many	TRBJ2-2	CASSPRQGKGNTGELFF	TGTGCCAGCAGCCCACGACAGGGTAAAGGGAACACCGGGGAGCTGTTTTTT
TRBV20-1	.	many	TRBJ2-1	CSAPFLRENEQFF	TGCAGTGCTCCCTTCCTCAGGGAGAATGAGCAGTTCTTC
TRBV7-8	TRBD2	many	TRBJ2-2	CASSLGAGGHTGELFF	TGTGCCAGCAGCTTAGGAGCGGGAGGACACACCGGGGAGCTGTTTTTT
TRBV7-8	.	.	TRBJ1-6	CASSTGLIQNSPLHF	TGTGCCAGCAGCACCGGACTGATTCAAAATTCACCCCTCCACTTT